Listed below are T cell receptor beta chains from one sample, sequenced in a study of blood T cell repertoires in COVID-19. Only in-frame clones appear in the TCRdb table, and some are missing; sequencing was by immunoSEQ multiplex PCR. This repertoire shows approximately 210,000 clones, around 80% found once; its top ten account for roughly 8%. The sequenced sample was peripheral blood. The receptors stem from a woman aged 50 to 65 with acute or convalescent COVID-19. CDR3s include the opening cysteine and the closing phenylalanine or tryptophan. The order of the fields is clone size, D gene, J gene, V gene, CDR3 DNA, CDR3 protein. A D gene is named only where the DNA matches it firmly. Where a row states a size, it is once, few, many or the class of an expanded clone; other rows omit it.

once . TRBJ1-4 TRBV28 TGTGCCAGCAGCTCCAGCAGGGAGGTACAACTGTTTTTT CASSSSREVQLFF
. . TRBJ2-1 TRBV18 TGTGCCAGCTCACCTAACAGGGCAAATGAGCAGTTCTTC CASSPNRANEQFF
. . TRBJ2-7 TRBV5-6 TGTGCCAGCAGCTTGGCCGCCAGCGCCTACGAGCAGTACTTC CASSLAASAYEQYF
. TRBD1 TRBJ1-1 TRBV2 TGTGCCAGCAGTCCGGACAGGCGCGACACTGAAGCTTTCTTT CASSPDRRDTEAFF
. TRBD1 TRBJ2-5 TRBV5-1 TGCGCCAGCAGCTTGTTAGGGACAGAGCAGGAGACCCAGTACTTC CASSLLGTEQETQYF
few TRBD2 TRBJ2-2 TRBV9 TGTGCCAGCAGCCCCCGACTAGCGGAAAACACCGGGGAGCTGTTTTTT CASSPRLAENTGELFF
. . TRBJ2-2 TRBV4-1 TGCGCCAGCAGCCAGGGGAGCACCGGGGAGCTGTTTTTT CASSQGSTGELFF
. . TRBJ2-1 TRBV27 TGTGCCAGCAGTACTAACAATGAGCAGTTCTTC CASSTNNEQFF
once TRBD2 TRBJ2-7 TRBV28 TGTGCCAGCAGGGTAGCGGGAGGATTGAAGTCCTACGAGCAGTACTTC CASRVAGGLKSYEQYF
. . TRBJ1-2 TRBV19 TGTGCCAGTAGTACCTTCGGCGGTGGCTACACCTTC CASSTFGGGYTF
. TRBD1 TRBJ1-3 TRBV5-1 TGCGCCAGCAGCCTTCTACAGGGGAGTGGAAACACCATATATTTT CASSLLQGSGNTIYF
. . TRBJ2-5 TRBV11-2 TGTGCCAGCAGCTTAGACAGGGTGTTAATGGAGACCCAGTACTTC CASSLDRVLMETQYF
few TRBD1 TRBJ1-1 TRBV6-5 TGTGCCAGCAGCTCCGACGACAGGGGAGAAGCTTTCTTT CASSSDDRGEAFF
once . TRBJ1-6 TRBV3-1/TRBV3-2 TGTGCCAGCAGCCACGGACAGACCTTTAATTCACCCCTCCACTTT CASSHGQTFNSPLHF
. TRBD1 TRBJ1-2 TRBV12-3/TRBV12-4 TGTGCCAGCAGTACCGGGACAGGGATCGGCTACACCTTC CASSTGTGIGYTF
. TRBD1 TRBJ2-1 TRBV5-4 TGTGCCAGCAGCTCACAACAGGGGGCCTACAATGAGCAGTTCTTC CASSSQQGAYNEQFF
. TRBD1 TRBJ2-3 TRBV15 TGTGCCACCTCCCGGGACAGAGGGGGCACAGATACGCAGTATTTT CATSRDRGGTDTQYF
. . TRBJ2-4 TRBV7-9 TGTGCCAGCAGCTTCGGCCAGGGGAACATTCAGTACTTC CASSFGQGNIQYF
. TRBD1 TRBJ2-7 TRBV7-2 TGTGCCAGCAGCCTGCAGGGGGCCCCCTCCTACGAGCAGTACTTC CASSLQGAPSYEQYF
. TRBD1 TRBJ2-7 TRBV2 TGTGCCAGCAGTGCGAACAGGGGCCACGAGCAGTACTTC CASSANRGHEQYF
. TRBD2 TRBJ2-3 TRBV6-1 TGTGCCAGCAGTGAAGGGTGGGGACTAGCGGGGGCACGAGATACGCAGTATTTT CASSEGWGLAGARDTQYF